Listed here is a single T cell receptor (beta chain). No antigen is known for it. This sample stems from a study of T cell clonotyping in hematopoietic cell transplantation. Study findings and constraints: Pathologically expanded recipient clonotypes increased progressively from day 30 to day 180 as diversity fell.

Time point given: recipient sample about 28 days before transplant, after cytoreduction. Generated by immunoSEQ multiplex PCR, the TCRdb table keeps only in-frame clones and is missing some. This sample has roughly 9,300 clones; roughly 84% occur once, and the top ten carry 15%. This receptor was taken from a woman in her 50s with chronic myeloid leukemia. Some clones in this sample may be carry-over from other donors' samples. The input for sequencing was peripheral blood mononuclear cells, taken before stem cell transplant.

CDR3 region: CASSEGIMQPQHF. For the CDR3, the DNA is TGTGCCAGCAGTGAAGGGATCATGCAGCCCCAGCATTTT. The chain uses TRBV6-1 and TRBJ1-5; D not certain. Germline loops: CDR1 MNHNS, CDR2 SASEGT. There are 13 residues in the CDR3. V dropped 1 base and J dropped 7 bases, with 8 bases sitting between them.